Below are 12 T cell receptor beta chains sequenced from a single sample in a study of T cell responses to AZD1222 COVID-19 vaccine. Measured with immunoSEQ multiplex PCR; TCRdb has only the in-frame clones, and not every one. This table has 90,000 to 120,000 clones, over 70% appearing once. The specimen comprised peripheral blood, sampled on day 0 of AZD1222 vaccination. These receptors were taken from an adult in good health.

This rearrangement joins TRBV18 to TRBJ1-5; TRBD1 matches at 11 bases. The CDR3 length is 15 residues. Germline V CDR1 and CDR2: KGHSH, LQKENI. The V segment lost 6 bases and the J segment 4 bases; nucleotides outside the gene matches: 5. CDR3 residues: CASSPGTGGNQPQHF. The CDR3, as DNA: TGTGCCAGCTCGCCCGGGACAGGGGGGAATCAGCCCCAGCATTTT. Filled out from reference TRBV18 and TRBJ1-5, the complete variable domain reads NAGVMQNPRHLVRRRGQEARLRCSPMKGHSHVYWYRQLPEEGLKFMVYLQKENIIDESGMPKERFSAEFPKEGPSILRIQQVVRGDSAAYFCASSPGTGGNQPQHFGDGTRLSIL.

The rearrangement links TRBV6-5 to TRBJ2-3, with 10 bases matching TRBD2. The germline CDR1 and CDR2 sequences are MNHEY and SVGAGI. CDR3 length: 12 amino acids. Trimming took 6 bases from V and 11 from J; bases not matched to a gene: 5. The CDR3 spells CASSLGTSEQYF. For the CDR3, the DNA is TGTGCCAGCAGCTTAGGGACTAGCGAGCAGTATTTT.

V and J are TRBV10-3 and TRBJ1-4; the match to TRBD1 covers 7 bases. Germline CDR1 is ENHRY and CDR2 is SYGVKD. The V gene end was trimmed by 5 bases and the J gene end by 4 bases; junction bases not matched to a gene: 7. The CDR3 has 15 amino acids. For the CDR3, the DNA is TGTGCCATCAGTAAGGGACAGAACCTTAATGAAAAACTGTTTTTT. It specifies CAISKGQNLNEKLFF.

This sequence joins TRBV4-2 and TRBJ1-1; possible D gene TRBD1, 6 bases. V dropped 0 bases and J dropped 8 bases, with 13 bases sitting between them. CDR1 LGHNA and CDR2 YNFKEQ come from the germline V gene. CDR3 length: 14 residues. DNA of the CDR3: TGTGCCAGCAGCCAAGATCTATTTACAGGGGAAGCTTTCTTT. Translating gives CASSQDLFTGEAFF.

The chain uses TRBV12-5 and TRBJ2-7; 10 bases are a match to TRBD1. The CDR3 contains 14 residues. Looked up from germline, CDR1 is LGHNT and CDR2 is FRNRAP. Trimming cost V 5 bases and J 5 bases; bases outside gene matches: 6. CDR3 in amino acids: CASGPGQGGHEQYF. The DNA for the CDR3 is TGTGCTAGTGGTCCCGGACAGGGGGGCCACGAGCAGTACTTC.

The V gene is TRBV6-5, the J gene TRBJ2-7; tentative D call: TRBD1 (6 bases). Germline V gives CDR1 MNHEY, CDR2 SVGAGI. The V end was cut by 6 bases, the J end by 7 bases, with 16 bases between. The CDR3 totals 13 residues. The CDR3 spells CASSSGTPCEQYF. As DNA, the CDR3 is TGTGCCAGCAGCTCCGGGACACCTTGTGAGCAGTACTTC.

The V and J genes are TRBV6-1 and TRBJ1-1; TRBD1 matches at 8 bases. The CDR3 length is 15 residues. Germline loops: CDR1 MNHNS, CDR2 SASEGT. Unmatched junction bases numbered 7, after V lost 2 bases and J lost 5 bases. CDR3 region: CASSERQGWGTEAFF. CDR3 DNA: TGTGCCAGCAGTGAACGACAGGGGTGGGGAACTGAAGCTTTCTTT.

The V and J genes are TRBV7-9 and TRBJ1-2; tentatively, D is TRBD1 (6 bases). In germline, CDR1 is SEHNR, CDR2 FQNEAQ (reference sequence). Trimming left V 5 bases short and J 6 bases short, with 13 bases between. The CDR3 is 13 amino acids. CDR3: CASSPQGLDGYTF. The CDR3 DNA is TGTGCCAGCAGCCCGCAGGGGTTGGATGGCTACACCTTC.

The CDR3 is CASSSTGAGNYGYTF. CDR3 DNA sequence: TGTGCCAGCTCATCGACAGGGGCGGGTAACTATGGCTACACCTTC. V gene TRBV18 combines with J gene TRBJ1-2; TRBD1 aligns across 8 bases. The CDR3 is 15 residues long. The V segment lost 5 bases and the J segment 1 base; nucleotides outside the gene matches: 6. CDR1 KGHSH and CDR2 LQKENI come from the germline V gene.

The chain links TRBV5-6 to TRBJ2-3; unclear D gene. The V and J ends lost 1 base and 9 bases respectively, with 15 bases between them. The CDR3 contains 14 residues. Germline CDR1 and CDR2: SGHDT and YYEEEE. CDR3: CASSLFGSQRTQYF. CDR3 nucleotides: TGTGCCAGCAGCTTGTTTGGCAGCCAGAGGACGCAGTATTTT.

CDR3 in amino acids: CASSRQGNYGYTF. The CDR3, as DNA: TGTGCCAGCAGTAGACAGGGGAACTATGGCTACACCTTC. The V and J genes are TRBV2 and TRBJ1-2, with 8 nucleotides matching TRBD1. The V gene's germline CDR1 is SNHLY and CDR2 FYNNEI. This CDR3 has 13 residues. Trimming took 5 bases from V and 2 from J; bases not matched to a gene: 1.

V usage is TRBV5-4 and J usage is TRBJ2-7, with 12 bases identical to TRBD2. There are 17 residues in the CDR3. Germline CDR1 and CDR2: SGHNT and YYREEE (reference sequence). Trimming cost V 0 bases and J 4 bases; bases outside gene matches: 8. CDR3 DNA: TGTGCCAGCAGCTTGGGGGGTTCTAGCGGGAGGGTATACGAGCAGTACTTC. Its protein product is CASSLGGSSGRVYEQYF.